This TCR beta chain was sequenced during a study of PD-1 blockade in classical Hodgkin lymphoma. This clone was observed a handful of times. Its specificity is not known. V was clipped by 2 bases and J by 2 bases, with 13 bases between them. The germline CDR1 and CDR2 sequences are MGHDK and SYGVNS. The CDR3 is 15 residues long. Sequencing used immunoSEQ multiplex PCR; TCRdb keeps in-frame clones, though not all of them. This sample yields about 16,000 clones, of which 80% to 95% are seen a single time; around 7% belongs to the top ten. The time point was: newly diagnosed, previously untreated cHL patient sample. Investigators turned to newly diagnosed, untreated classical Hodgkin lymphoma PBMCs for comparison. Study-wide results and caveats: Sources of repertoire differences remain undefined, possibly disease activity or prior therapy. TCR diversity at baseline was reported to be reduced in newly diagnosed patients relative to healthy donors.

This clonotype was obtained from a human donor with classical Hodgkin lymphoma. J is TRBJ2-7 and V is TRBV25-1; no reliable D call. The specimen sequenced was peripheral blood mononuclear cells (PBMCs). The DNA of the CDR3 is TGTGCCAGCAGTGAAGTGGACCGTACCACCTACGAGCAGTACTTC. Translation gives CASSEVDRTTYEQYF.